One sample yielded the 21 T cell receptor beta chains listed below, sequenced in a study of blood T cell repertoires in COVID-19. Only in-frame clones appear in the TCRdb table, and some are missing; sequencing was by immunoSEQ multiplex PCR. The table has under 150,000 clones, around 85% seen once; the top ten hold roughly 1.6%. The source material was peripheral blood. The receptors here all came from a man aged 50 to 60 with acute or convalescent COVID-19.

As DNA, the CDR3 is TGTGCCAGTAGTATTTCCCAGAATACCTACGAGCAGTACTTC. Its translation: CASSISQNTYEQYF. The rearrangement links TRBV19 to TRBJ2-7; no reliable D call. Trimming stripped 3 bases from V and 2 bases from J, with 11 bases between. The CDR3 length is 14 residues. Germline CDR1 reads LNHDA; CDR2 reads SQIVND (reference sequence). The whole variable domain, remainder taken from reference TRBV19 and TRBJ2-7, is DGGITQSPKYLFRKEGQNVTLSCEQNLNHDAMYWYRQDPGQGLRLIYYSQIVNDFQKGDIAEGYSVSREKKESFPLTVTSAQKNPTAFYLCASSISQNTYEQYFGPGTRLTVT.

The CDR3 nucleotides read TGTGCCAGCAGCCCCCGAGGAGGGACGCACTCTGAAGCTTTCTTT. Encoded protein: CASSPRGGTHSEAFF. This chain connects TRBV9 to TRBJ1-1; D perhaps matches TRBD1 (5 bases). Germline lookup yields CDR1 SGDLS and CDR2 YYNGEE. V lost 4 bases, J lost 6 bases, and 19 bases lay in between. This CDR3 is 15 amino acids long. Full variable domain (rest looked up from reference TRBV9 and TRBJ1-1): DSGVTQTPKHLITATGQRVTLRCSPRSGDLSVYWYQQSLDQGLQFLIQYYNGEERAKGNILERFSAQQFPDLHSELNLSSLELGDSALYFCASSPRGGTHSEAFFGQGTRLTVV.

The chain couples TRBV5-1 to TRBJ2-5; unclear D gene. The germline V gene has CDR1 SGHRS and CDR2 YFSETQ. The CDR3 has 15 amino acids. Trimming removed 0 bases at V and 1 base at J, with 10 bases between. DNA of the CDR3: TGCGCCAGCAGCTTGGCTGGGCCCCCCCAAGAGACCCAGTACTTC. Its protein product is CASSLAGPPQETQYF.

This rearrangement joins TRBV11-2 to TRBJ2-1; TRBD2 is a possible D gene (5 bases). There are 15 residues in the CDR3. Germline loops: CDR1 SGHAT, CDR2 FQNNGV. Deletions cut 5 bases from V and 9 bases from J, with 20 bases between. The CDR3 DNA sequence: TGTGCCAGCAGCGGAGAAGGAGGACTGCTTGGTGAGCAGTTCTTC. Encoded protein: CASSGEGGLLGEQFF.

This clone appeared a single time. The rearrangement links TRBV3-1 (or the pseudogene TRBV3-2) to TRBJ2-2; D gene ambiguous. The CDR3 has 14 residues. Trimming shortened V by 4 bases and J by 3 bases, and 9 bases separated the two germline ends. In germline, CDR1 is LGHDT, CDR2 YNNKEL (reference sequence). CDR3 residues: CASSRYRDTGELFF. Here the CDR3 DNA reads TGTGCCAGCAGCCGTTACCGGGACACCGGGGAGCTGTTTTTT.

This clone was counted a single time. The CDR3 loop reads CASSSGTGSADYGYTF. CDR3 sequence (DNA): TGTGCCAGTAGTAGCGGGACAGGGAGTGCGGACTATGGCTACACCTTC. The chain has TRBV19 and TRBJ1-2; 9 bases line up with TRBD1. CDR3 length equals 16 residues. CDR1 and CDR2 from the germline V gene are LNHDA and SQIVND (reference sequence). The V segment lost 4 bases and the J segment 3 bases; nucleotides outside the gene matches: 9. Using reference TRBV19 and TRBJ1-2 for the parts outside the CDR3, the full variable domain is DGGITQSPKYLFRKEGQNVTLSCEQNLNHDAMYWYRQDPGQGLRLIYYSQIVNDFQKGDIAEGYSVSREKKESFPLTVTSAQKNPTAFYLCASSSGTGSADYGYTFGSGTRLTVV.

This chain connects TRBV5-6 to TRBJ2-3; possibly TRBD1 for D (6 bases). This CDR3 comprises 16 residues. V was shortened by 4 bases and J by 1 base, with 16 bases between the two germline ends. Per germline, CDR1 SGHDT and CDR2 YYEEEE. CDR3 region: CASSPFLGAGTDTQYF. The CDR3 DNA is TGTGCCAGCAGCCCTTTCCTGGGGGCCGGCACAGATACGCAGTATTTT.

The chain joins TRBV6-5 to TRBJ1-6; D not certain. CDR1 and CDR2 from the germline V gene are MNHEY and SVGAGI. This CDR3 has 16 residues. V was clipped by 2 bases and J by 0 bases, with 8 bases between them. The CDR3 sequence: CASSYPLSSYNSPLHF. CDR3 bases: TGTGCCAGCAGTTACCCTTTGAGCTCCTATAATTCACCCCTCCACTTT.

The chain recombines TRBV28 with TRBJ2-3, with 8 nucleotides matching TRBD2. CDR1 is MDHEN and CDR2 is SYDVKM in the germline V gene. The CDR3 runs to 15 residues. The J segment lost 6 bases and the V segment lost 1 base, leaving 6 bases of the junction unmatched. The CDR3 region is CASSLLAGGVDTQYF. The CDR3 nucleotides are TGTGCCAGCAGTTTATTGGCCGGGGGGGTGGATACGCAGTATTTT.

J is TRBJ2-7 and V is TRBV10-3; 7 bases are shared with TRBD1. This CDR3 has 15 residues. V was pared by 10 bases and J by 0 bases, with 12 bases of the junction left unmatched. Germline V gene data show CDR1 as ENHRY and CDR2 as SYGVKD. The CDR3 protein is CATRAGQASSYEQYF. CDR3 sequence (DNA): TGTGCCACCAGGGCTGGACAGGCGAGCTCCTACGAGCAGTACTTC.

The V and J genes are TRBV5-1 and TRBJ1-4; D is unclear. CDR1 and CDR2 from the germline V gene are SGHRS and YFSETQ. The CDR3 consists of 11 residues. The V gene lost 6 bases and the J gene lost 8 bases, with 8 bases spanning the gap. The CDR3 nucleotides read TGCGCCAGCACCTCGGGAGAAAAACTGTTTTTT. Protein product: CASTSGEKLFF.

V is TRBV6-4 and J is TRBJ1-5; 8 positions match TRBD1. Losses at the gene ends were 9 bases for V and 8 bases for J; bases not matched to a gene: 6. The CDR3 totals 12 residues. Germline values: CDR1 MRHNA, CDR2 SNTAGT. CDR3 sequence: CARRQGMKPQHF. In nucleotides, the CDR3 is TGTGCCAGGAGACAGGGGATGAAGCCCCAGCATTTT.

This clone came up a few times. The rearrangement uses TRBV7-7 and TRBJ2-2; maybe TRBD1 (5 bases). Germline V CDR1 and CDR2: SSHAT, FNYEAQ (reference sequence). The CDR3 covers 13 residues. V dropped 2 bases and J dropped 6 bases, with 7 bases sitting between them. For the CDR3, the DNA is TGTGCCAGCAGCTTACAAGGGGCCGGGGAGCTGTTTTTT. It translates to CASSLQGAGELFF.

This chain links TRBV5-6 with TRBJ1-5; D not certain. CDR1 is SGHDT, CDR2 YYEEEE, per germline. V was cut by 3 bases and J by 3 bases, with 4 bases left in between. The CDR3 loop spans 12 amino acids. CDR3 residues: CASSSYNQPQHF. As DNA, the CDR3 is TGTGCCAGCAGCTCTTACAATCAGCCCCAGCATTTT.

The chain carries TRBV6-5 and TRBJ1-3, with D unclear. The V end was cut by 6 bases, the J end by 2 bases, with 11 bases between. Germline loops: CDR1 MNHEY, CDR2 SVGAGI. This CDR3 region has 14 residues. As DNA, the CDR3 is TGTGCCAGCAGCTCCTCTAGAGCTGGAAACACCATATATTTT. The encoded protein is CASSSSRAGNTIYF.

The chain uses TRBV5-4 and TRBJ2-7; TRBD1 agrees at 8 bases. Unmatched junction bases numbered 7, after V lost 5 bases and J lost 6 bases. CDR3 length: 13 residues. Looked up from germline, CDR1 is SGHNT and CDR2 is YYREEE (reference sequence). The CDR3 reads CASRPGGAGEQYF. The CDR3 DNA is TGTGCCAGCAGACCAGGGGGCGCGGGCGAGCAGTACTTC.

The rearrangement joins TRBV4-2 to TRBJ2-2; D gene uncertain. This CDR3 comprises 14 residues. Looked up from germline, CDR1 is LGHNA and CDR2 is YNFKEQ. V gave up 4 bases and J gave up 1 base, with 7 bases separating them. The CDR3, as DNA: TGTGCCAGCAGCCTGTCAGAGAACACCGGGGAGCTGTTTTTT. Protein product: CASSLSENTGELFF.

The chain couples TRBV20-1 to TRBJ1-2, with D uncertain. Trimming pared 6 bases from V and 7 bases from J, leaving 6 bases between. The CDR3 has 9 amino acids. The germline V gene has CDR1 DFQATT and CDR2 SNEGSKA (reference sequence). CDR3 amino acids: CSAGVGYTF. Written as DNA, the CDR3 is TGCAGTGCGGGAGTTGGCTACACCTTC.

The rearrangement joins TRBV19 to TRBJ1-1; a possible D gene is TRBD1 (5 bases). Deletions cut 2 bases from V and 1 base from J, with 8 bases between. This CDR3 region has 14 residues. CDR1 is LNHDA and CDR2 is SQIVND in the germline V gene (reference sequence). CDR3 loop: CASSIKGSNTEAFF. The CDR3 DNA follows: TGTGCCAGTAGTATAAAGGGGTCGAACACTGAAGCTTTCTTT. Full variable domain (remainder filled in from reference TRBV19 and TRBJ1-1): DGGITQSPKYLFRKEGQNVTLSCEQNLNHDAMYWYRQDPGQGLRLIYYSQIVNDFQKGDIAEGYSVSREKKESFPLTVTSAQKNPTAFYLCASSIKGSNTEAFFGQGTRLTVV.

The V and J genes are TRBV28 and TRBJ2-3; the D is unclear. CDR3 length: 14 amino acids. Germline V gene lookup returns CDR1 MDHEN and CDR2 SYDVKM. V lost 2 bases and J lost 1, with 7 bases in between. The CDR3 bases are TGTGCCAGCAGTTTAGTGGCTGGCACAGATACGCAGTATTTT. Translating gives CASSLVAGTDTQYF.

This sequence joins TRBV2 and TRBJ1-1, with TRBD1 matching over 8 bases. Germline loops: CDR1 SNHLY, CDR2 FYNNEI. V trimming: 3 bases; J trimming: 1 base; junction bases outside the gene matches: 7. CDR3 size: 16 residues. For the CDR3, the DNA is TGTGCCAGCAGTGATAGGACAGGGAGCACGAACACTGAAGCTTTCTTT. Translated, it gives CASSDRTGSTNTEAFF.